This T cell receptor (beta chain) derives from a study of cytomegalovirus exposure and HLA in healthy donors (dated by TCRdb to between 2016 and 2019). Broadly, across the study: An earlier analysis of some 550 of the donors reported approximately 290 Gb of sequence data and about 100 million unique TCR beta sequences from about 200 million T cells. An early release that covered some 640 HLA-typed donors contained about 300 gigabases of sequencing data and 85 million to 100 million unique TCR sequences. Of the roughly 400 genotyped donors, approximately 81% were placed in the genetic ancestry cluster associated with self-reported Caucasian donors. The study was designed to test whether signatures of past pathogen exposure could be identified by cataloging public T cell receptors. Using immunosequencing, the study profiled T cell repertoires from about 610 subjects and related those repertoires to cytomegalovirus serostatus. Besides the first cohort of some 670 subjects, a separate validation cohort made up of roughly 120 different subjects was used. The study combined high-throughput TCR immunosequencing, statistical association of individual TCRs with disease status, and machine learning to predict cytomegalovirus infection status. In a later analysis, previously published TCR beta repertoires from some 640 donors were re-analyzed and high-resolution HLA genotyping was added so that TCR occurrence patterns could be studied. In the later analysis, no new phenotypic data were used to find candidate immune exposures; instead, reliance was placed on TCR beta sequences and their occurrence across donors. An earlier analysis of around 580 of the donors used high-throughput TCR beta sequencing to judge whether each TCR beta V gene segment behaved as functional or pseudogenic. Donor age, sex, ethnicity and CMV serostatus were collected together with the repertoire data. In a later genetic analysis, genome-wide SNP genotypes for about three fifths of the 666 donors were used, and that subset was treated as a discovery cohort. All discovery cohort repertoires had been generated using a single sequencing platform. Class I and class II HLA loci were covered by the typing at four-digit resolution. The number of typed donors differed by locus: 629-630 for A, B, C, DRB1 and DQB1; approximately 530 for DQA1; 606 for DPA1; and some 430 for DPB1. Because of strong linkage in the cohort, 4 to 6 DR-DQ haplotypes were treated as single units for association and clustering. Across approximately 420 genotyped donors of the cohort, an average of approximately 200,000 unique TCR beta nucleotide sequences per donor were sequenced, and 15% to 20% of those sequences were non-productive. Here is what the overall study found, with its caveats: A further reported finding was that TCR beta sequences accurately predicted the HLA-A and HLA-B alleles for most subjects in the first cohort. Presence/absence analyses assumed roughly uniform sequencing depth across donors, an assumption that may not hold. The study listed over 150 TCR beta chains as associated with cytomegalovirus. While some public TCRs were present in many individuals, most TCR sequences turned up only very rarely across donors. Several of the top co-occurrence clusters appeared to be linked to parvovirus B19, influenza, CMV and Epstein-Barr virus, according to a later analysis. In a later analysis, HLA-associated TCR beta chains were found to be more clonally expanded and to have lower generation probabilities than equally common non-associated chains. V-gene and J-gene trimming of TCR beta chains was associated with a missense DCLRE1C variant in a later genetic analysis, and the association was replicated in an independent cohort. Correlated functional status among segregating V segments might be attributable to linkage disequilibrium, but an unknown experimental factor could not be ruled out. Because HLA typing was unavailable for some donors at each locus, only the typed subset was used in association tests. Compared with the roughly 710-donor mean, donors in an Asian-associated ancestry cluster had fewer N-insertions in productive TCRs, according to a later genetic analysis. Because counts were too low, roughly 18 rarely observed V segments, including chromosome 9 orphons, were left out of the earlier analysis of roughly 600 of the donors. Specific HLA alleles were associated with more than 15,000 TCR beta sequences at a false discovery rate of 0.05 in a later analysis. When HLA alleles, especially DR and DQ, strongly co-occurred, TCR associations were difficult to assign to individual alleles. In a later analysis, the rate of TCR association differed among HLA loci, with DRB1 alleles having the most associated TCRs and HLA-C alleles having the fewest. This cohort had only TCR beta chains sequenced, and the lack of alpha or paired-chain data limited which features could be detected. Broadly in line with IMGT annotations, most TCR beta V segments showed up in productive rearrangements about 90% or about 30% of the time in an earlier analysis of about 500 of the donors. A cluster of highly shared sequence variants was judged likely to represent a technical artifact of the sequencing pipeline. Some IMGT-functional V segments, including TRBV6-2 and TRBV6-3, could not be distinguished by the 87-base-pair reads and were therefore excluded. The authors suggested that the approach could potentially be generalized to other disease states and immunological phenotypes. In vitro tests confirmed that a few of the cytomegalovirus-associated TCR beta chains recognize cytomegalovirus antigens. CMV serostatus was the only immune exposure information available for the cohort. The classifier was reported to diagnose cytomegalovirus status with high specificity and sensitivity in both the original cohort and the validation cohort. According to a later analysis, most CMV-associated TCR beta chains appeared to be HLA-restricted, and the HLA associations seemed to be driven largely by CMV exposure.

Concerning this clone: Its cognate antigen has yet to be identified. No much larger clone is present one base from it, and per-base qualities are unavailable.

The CDR3 starts with the cysteine, ends with the phenylalanine, and has 15 residues. The retained sequence is limited to the CDR3, 45 bases, with the frame set at the first base. At the junction V is shortened by 0 bases and J by 5 bases; bases outside the gene matches: 8. As encoded in the germline V gene, CDR1 is SGHDT while CDR2 is YYEEEE. The cohort comprised some 700 healthy bone marrow donors. All cohort members were sampled while nominally healthy, although unrecorded immune exposures were likely present. The donor tested CMV seropositive and was one of the 289 seropositive cohort members. A peripheral blood sample was collected from each donor, and TCR beta sequencing was performed on peripheral blood mononuclear cells. The Qiagen DNeasy Blood Extraction Kit was used to extract genomic DNA from the blood cell samples. Receptor amplification or capture employed the immunoSEQ multiplex PCR assay. The multiplex PCR relied on a mix of 60 forward primers for TCR Vbeta segments and 13 reverse primers for TCR Jbeta segments. Amplification of the CDR3 region of rearranged TCR beta genes was performed with a multiplex PCR assay on genomic DNA. Amplified TCR beta libraries were sequenced as 87-base-pair reads on the Illumina HiSeq System. For the original study's pipeline: Across the 700 or so repertoires, a later analysis counted roughly 84 million unique TCR beta chains, some 11 million of which were shared by at least two donors. Raw reads were error-corrected and collapsed into unique sequences by a nearest-neighbor algorithm in which closely related sequences were merged to remove PCR and sequencing errors. To assign V, D and J gene segments, CDR3 sequences were aligned to IMGT reference sequences. For a sequence to be retained, a match of at least six nucleotides was required to both a V gene segment and a J gene segment. A rearrangement counted as productive if the CDR3 had no stop codons and remained in frame with V and J, and every other rearrangement counted as non-productive. Following IMGT convention, CDR3 was defined as the stretch from the second conserved V-encoded cysteine up to the conserved J-encoded phenylalanine. In an earlier analysis of just under 600 of the donors, sequences lacking an unambiguous match to a single V gene segment were excluded. An earlier analysis of fewer than 750 of the donors called V segments functional above 56.7% productive rearrangements and segregating when the between-donor standard deviation exceeded 5%. A statistical classification framework was built to diagnose cytomegalovirus status from the catalog of TCR beta chain sequences. V and J gene assignment, in a later analysis, came from comparing TCR nucleotide sequences with IMGT/GENE-DB human TR gene sequences. Using the TCRdist pipeline, a later analysis assigned CDR3 sequences along with most-parsimonious VDJ recombination scenarios. In a later analysis, each TCR beta chain was defined by its CDR3 amino acid sequence together with its V-gene family, and reads without a unique V-gene family were excluded. In a later analysis, 550 to 650 highly shared, low-generation-probability nucleotide sequences were removed to address suspected cross-contamination and a sequencing artifact. In a later analysis, a clonal expansion index was calculated for each public chain from normalized within-repertoire ranks of inferred template counts. In a later analysis, generation probabilities were computed using a VDJ recombination model fitted to out-of-frame rearrangements, and the results were checked against IGoR. A later analysis scored TCR-TCR, TCR-HLA and TCR-CMV co-occurrence with hypergeometric tests, applying a repertoire-size bias correction to TCR pairs. False discovery rates were estimated in a later analysis by permuting HLA or CMV assignments 20 times. In a later analysis, co-occurring TCRs were grouped with DBSCAN, and TCRdist sequence similarity was added when clustering was performed within HLA-allele-positive subsets. Repertoires with fewer than 30,000 or more than 120,000 public chains were left out of co-occurrence clustering, as were five repertoires with anomalous nucleotide sharing. The table was pulled from immuneACCESS by TCRdb, which kept in-frame rearrangements only. Such tables lose some clones; where checked, under half of the loss comes from unresolved V genes, and the rest has no known cause. V and J calls and clone size are those listed in that table; D and trimming were worked out from the DNA. A total of 100,000 to 150,000 clones appear in this sample, approximately 84% of them only once. The ten largest account for 4% of the sample.

The chain links TRBV5-6 with TRBJ2-7, with 7 bases aligning to TRBD2. This clonotype was obtained from a man between 18 and 29 years old in good health and CMV-seropositive. The sequencing sample was made of PBMCs. The nucleotides read TGTGCCAGCAGCTTGGTACCGGGGGGATTCAACGAGCAGTACTTC. This gives the protein CASSLVPGGFNEQYF.